This T cell receptor beta chain was found in a study of ipilimumab plus nivolumab after autologous stem cell transplantation. The protocol was immunoSEQ multiplex PCR, while the TCRdb copy is restricted to in-frame clones and leaves out a portion. The sample yields about 16,000 clones, approximately 78% seen once. Trimming took 1 base from V and 0 from J, leaving 5 bases between them. CDR1 and CDR2 (germline): LGHNA, YNFKEQ. CDR3 length equals 14 residues. The source material was PBMCs, sampled in a trial of ipilimumab plus nivolumab as post-transplant consolidation. This clonotype was obtained from a male donor with diffuse large B-cell lymphoma. The rearrangement joins TRBV4-2 to TRBJ2-3, with D perhaps matching TRBD1 (5 bases). CDR3 sequence (DNA): TGTGCCAGCAGCCAAGGGGGCAGCACAGATACGCAGTATTTT. It yields the protein CASSQGGSTDTQYF.